This TCR beta chain was found in a study of shared clonotypes between healthy human individuals. Study as a whole: Donor composition was two women and a few men, aged 18 to 49. The study's findings and limits: On the whole, naive subsets had larger estimated richness than memory subsets had. Relative to their counterparts shared across all four donors, non-shared clonotypes exhibited diminished generation probabilities.

This CDR3 contains 15 residues. From germline, CDR1 is MGHRA and CDR2 YSYEKL. Germline trimming cut 4 bases from V and 0 bases from J; bases unmatched to any gene: 4. On this clone itself: Its antigen is not known.

Naive CD8 cells lacked CD45RO and underwent positive selection for CCR7, leaving out terminally differentiated effector memory CD45RA+ cells. TCRdb's table, derived via immunoSEQ multiplex PCR, lists solely in-frame clones and lacks some. Counted here are millions of clones, over 85% occurring once; the ten biggest clones make up around 1.1%. The TCR comes from a man younger than 35 in good health. Sequenced material: naive CD8+ T cells sorted from blood. This rearrangement joins TRBV4-1 to TRBJ1-1; 8 nucleotides align to TRBD1. The CDR3: CASSPLTGVNTEAFF. The CDR3 region has the DNA TGCGCCAGCAGCCCGTTGACAGGGGTGAACACTGAAGCTTTCTTT.